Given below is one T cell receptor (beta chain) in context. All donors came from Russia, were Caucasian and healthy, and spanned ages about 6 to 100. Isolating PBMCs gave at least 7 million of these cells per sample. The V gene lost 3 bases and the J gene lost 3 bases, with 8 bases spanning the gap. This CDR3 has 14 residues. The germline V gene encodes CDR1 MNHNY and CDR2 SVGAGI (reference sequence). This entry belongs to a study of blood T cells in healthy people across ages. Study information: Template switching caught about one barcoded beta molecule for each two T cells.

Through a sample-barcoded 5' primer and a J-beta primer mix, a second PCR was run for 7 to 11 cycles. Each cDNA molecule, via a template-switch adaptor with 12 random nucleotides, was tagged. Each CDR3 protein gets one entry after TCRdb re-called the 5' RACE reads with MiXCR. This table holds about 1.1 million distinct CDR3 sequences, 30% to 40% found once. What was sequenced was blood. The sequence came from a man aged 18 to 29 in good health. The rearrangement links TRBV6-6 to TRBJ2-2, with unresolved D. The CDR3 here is CASSYSEYTGELFF. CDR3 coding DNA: TGTGCCAGCAGTTATTCCGAGTACACCGGGGAGCTGTTTTTT.